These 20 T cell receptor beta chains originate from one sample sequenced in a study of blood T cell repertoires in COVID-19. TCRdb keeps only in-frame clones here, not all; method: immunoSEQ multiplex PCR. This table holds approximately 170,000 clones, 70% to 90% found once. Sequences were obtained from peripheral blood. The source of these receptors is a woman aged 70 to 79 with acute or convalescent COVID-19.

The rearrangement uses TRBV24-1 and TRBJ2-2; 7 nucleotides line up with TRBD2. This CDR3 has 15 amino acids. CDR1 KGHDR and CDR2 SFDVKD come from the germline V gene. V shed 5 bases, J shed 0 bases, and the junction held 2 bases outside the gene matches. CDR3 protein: CATSAGRANTGELFF. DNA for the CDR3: TGTGCCACCAGTGCAGGGAGGGCGAACACCGGGGAGCTGTTTTTT.

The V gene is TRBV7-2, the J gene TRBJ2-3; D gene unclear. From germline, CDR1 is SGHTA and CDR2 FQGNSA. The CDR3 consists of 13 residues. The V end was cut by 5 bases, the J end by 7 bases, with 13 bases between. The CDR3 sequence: CASSPRVLNTQYF. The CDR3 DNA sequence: TGTGCCAGCAGCCCTAGAGTGCTGAATACGCAGTATTTT.

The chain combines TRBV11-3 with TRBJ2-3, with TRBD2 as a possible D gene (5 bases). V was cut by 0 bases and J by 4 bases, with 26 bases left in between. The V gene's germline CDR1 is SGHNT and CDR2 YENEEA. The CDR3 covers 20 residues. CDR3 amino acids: CASSLERLSRRVDRPDTQYF. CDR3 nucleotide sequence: TGTGCCAGCAGCTTAGAACGGTTATCGAGGCGGGTAGATCGGCCAGATACGCAGTATTTT.

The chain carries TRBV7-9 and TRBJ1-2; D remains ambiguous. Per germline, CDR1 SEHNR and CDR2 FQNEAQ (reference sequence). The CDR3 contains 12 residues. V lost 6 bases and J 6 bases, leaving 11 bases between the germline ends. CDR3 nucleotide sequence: TGTGCCAGCAGGGGTCTTGAGGATGGCTACACCTTC. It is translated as CASRGLEDGYTF.

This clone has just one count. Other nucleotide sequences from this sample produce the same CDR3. CDR3 nucleotides: TGTGCCTGGAGTGTTGGGGGGAGCAATCAGCCCCAGCATTTT. Its protein is CAWSVGGSNQPQHF. V is TRBV30 and J is TRBJ1-5; tentatively, D is TRBD1 (5 bases). V shed 0 bases and J shed 1 base, with 7 bases lying between them. The germline CDR1 and CDR2 sequences are GTSNPN and SVGIG (reference sequence). The CDR3 totals 14 residues. Together with reference TRBV30 and TRBJ1-5, the CDR3 gives the full variable domain: SQTIHQWPATLVQPVGSPLSLECTVEGTSNPNLYWYRQAAGRGLQLLFYSVGIGQISSEVPQNLSASRPQDRQFILSSKKLLLSDSGFYLCAWSVGGSNQPQHFGDGTRLSIL.

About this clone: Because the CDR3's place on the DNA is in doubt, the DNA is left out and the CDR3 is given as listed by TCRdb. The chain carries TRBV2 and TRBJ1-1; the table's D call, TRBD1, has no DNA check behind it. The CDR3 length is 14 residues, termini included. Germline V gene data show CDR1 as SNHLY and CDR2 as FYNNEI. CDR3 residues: CASILDRVDTEAFF.

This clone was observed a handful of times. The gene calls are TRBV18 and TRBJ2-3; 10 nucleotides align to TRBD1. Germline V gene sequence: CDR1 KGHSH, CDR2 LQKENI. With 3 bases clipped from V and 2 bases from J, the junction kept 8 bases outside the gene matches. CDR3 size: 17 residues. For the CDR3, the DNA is TGTGCCAGCTCACCTAGTCGGACAGGGGGGTTCACAGATACGCAGTATTTT. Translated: CASSPSRTGGFTDTQYF.

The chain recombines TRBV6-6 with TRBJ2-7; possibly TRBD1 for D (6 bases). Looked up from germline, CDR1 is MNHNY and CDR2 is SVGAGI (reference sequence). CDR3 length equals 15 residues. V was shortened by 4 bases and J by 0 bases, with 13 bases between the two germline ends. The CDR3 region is CASSSRTALSYEQYF. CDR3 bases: TGTGCCAGCAGTTCAAGGACAGCCCTCTCCTACGAGCAGTACTTC.

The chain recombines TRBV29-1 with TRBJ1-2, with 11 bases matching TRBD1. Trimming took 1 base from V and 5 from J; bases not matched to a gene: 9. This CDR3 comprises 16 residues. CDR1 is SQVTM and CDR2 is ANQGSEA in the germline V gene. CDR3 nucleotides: TGCAGCGTTGAAGGGGATCCGGGACAGGGGGGATATGGCTACACCTTC. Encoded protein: CSVEGDPGQGGYGYTF.

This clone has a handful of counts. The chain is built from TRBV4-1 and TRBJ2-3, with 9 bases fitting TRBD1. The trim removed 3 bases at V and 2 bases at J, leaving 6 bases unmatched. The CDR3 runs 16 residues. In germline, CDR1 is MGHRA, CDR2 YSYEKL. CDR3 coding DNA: TGCGCCAGCAGCCAGAGGGGGACAGGGTCCACAGATACGCAGTATTTT. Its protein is CASSQRGTGSTDTQYF.

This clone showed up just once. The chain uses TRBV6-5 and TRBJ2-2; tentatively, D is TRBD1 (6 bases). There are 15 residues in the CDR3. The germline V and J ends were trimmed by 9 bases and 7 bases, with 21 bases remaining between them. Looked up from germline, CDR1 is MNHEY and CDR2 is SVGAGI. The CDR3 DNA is TGTGCCAGTCGACAGGTTTCCGGATACGTCGGGGAGCTGTTTTTT. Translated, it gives CASRQVSGYVGELFF.

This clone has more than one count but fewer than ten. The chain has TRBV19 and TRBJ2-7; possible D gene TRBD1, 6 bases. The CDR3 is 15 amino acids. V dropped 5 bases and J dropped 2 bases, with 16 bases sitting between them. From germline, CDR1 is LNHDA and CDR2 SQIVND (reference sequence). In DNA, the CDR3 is TGTGCCAGTAGTGCCCCTCAACAGGGTACCTACGAGCAGTACTTC. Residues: CASSAPQQGTYEQYF.

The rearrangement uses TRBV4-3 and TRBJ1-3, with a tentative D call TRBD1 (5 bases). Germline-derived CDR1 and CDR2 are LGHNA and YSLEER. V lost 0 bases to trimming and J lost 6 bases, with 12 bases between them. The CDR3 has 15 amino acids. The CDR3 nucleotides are TGCGCCAGCAGCCAAGATCAGGGATACGTAAACACCATATATTTT. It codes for CASSQDQGYVNTIYF.

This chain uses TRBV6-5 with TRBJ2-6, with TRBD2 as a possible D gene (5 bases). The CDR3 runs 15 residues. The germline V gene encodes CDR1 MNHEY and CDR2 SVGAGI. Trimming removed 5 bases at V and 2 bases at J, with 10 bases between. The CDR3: CASSRLAAGANVLTF. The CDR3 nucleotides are TGTGCCAGCAGTCGTCTAGCAGCTGGGGCCAACGTCCTGACTTTC.

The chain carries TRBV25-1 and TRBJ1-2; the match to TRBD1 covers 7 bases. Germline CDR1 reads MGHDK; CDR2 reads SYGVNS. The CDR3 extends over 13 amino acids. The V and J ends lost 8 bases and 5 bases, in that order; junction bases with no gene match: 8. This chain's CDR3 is CASVPTGRYGYTF. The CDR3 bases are TGTGCCAGCGTTCCGACAGGGAGATATGGCTACACCTTC.

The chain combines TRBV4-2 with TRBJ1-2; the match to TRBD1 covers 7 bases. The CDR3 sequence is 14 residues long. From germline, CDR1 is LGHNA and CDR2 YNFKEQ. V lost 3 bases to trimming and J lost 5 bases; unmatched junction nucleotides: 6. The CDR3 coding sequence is TGTGCCAGCAGCCAGGCAGGGACAGCTTATGGCTACACCTTC. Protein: CASSQAGTAYGYTF.

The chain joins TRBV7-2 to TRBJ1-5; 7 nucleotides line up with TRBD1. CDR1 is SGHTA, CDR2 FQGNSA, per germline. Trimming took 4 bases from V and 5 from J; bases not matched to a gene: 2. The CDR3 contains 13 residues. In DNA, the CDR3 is TGTGCCAGCAGCTCACAGGGGTATCAGCCCCAGCATTTT. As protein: CASSSQGYQPQHF.

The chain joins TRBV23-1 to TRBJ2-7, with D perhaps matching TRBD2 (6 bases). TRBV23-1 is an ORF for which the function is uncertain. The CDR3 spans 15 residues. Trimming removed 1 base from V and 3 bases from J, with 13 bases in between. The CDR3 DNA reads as TGCGCCAGCAGTCAATGTCTCACCGGGGGCTACGAGCAGTACTTC. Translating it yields CASSQCLTGGYEQYF.

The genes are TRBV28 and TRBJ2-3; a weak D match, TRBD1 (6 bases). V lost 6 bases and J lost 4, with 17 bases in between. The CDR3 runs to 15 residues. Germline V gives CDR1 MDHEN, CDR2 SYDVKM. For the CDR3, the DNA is TGTGCCAGCAGATCACAGGGAATTGGCGCAGATACGCAGTATTTT. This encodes CASRSQGIGADTQYF. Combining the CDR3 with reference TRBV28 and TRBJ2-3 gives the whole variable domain DVKVTQSSRYLVKRTGEKVFLECVQDMDHENMFWYRQDPGLGLRLIYFSYDVKMKEKGDIPEGYSVSREKKERFSLILESASTNQTSMYLCASRSQGIGADTQYFGPGTRLTVL.

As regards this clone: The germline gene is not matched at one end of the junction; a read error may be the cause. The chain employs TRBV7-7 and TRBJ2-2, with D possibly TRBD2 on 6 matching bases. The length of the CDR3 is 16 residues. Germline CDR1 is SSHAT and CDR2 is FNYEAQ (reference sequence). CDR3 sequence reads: CASSFSVGRGAGELFF. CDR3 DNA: TGTGCTAGCAGCTTCTCAGTCGGGAGAGGGGCCGGGGAGCTGTTTTTT.